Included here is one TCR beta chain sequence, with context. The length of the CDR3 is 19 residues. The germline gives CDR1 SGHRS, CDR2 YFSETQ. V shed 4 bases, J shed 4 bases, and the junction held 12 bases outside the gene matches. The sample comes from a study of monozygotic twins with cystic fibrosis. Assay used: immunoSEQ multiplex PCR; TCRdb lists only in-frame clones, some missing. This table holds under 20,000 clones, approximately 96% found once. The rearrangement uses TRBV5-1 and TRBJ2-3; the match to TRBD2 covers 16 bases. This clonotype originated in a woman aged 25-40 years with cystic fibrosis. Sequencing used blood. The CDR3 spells CASSGRPGLAGGPADTQYF. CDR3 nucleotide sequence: TGCGCCAGCAGCGGACGCCCGGGACTAGCGGGGGGGCCAGCAGATACGCAGTATTTT.